The present T cell receptor (beta chain) was sequenced within a study of T cells in Graves' hyperthyroidism and ophthalmopathy. The wider study: Peripheral blood was drawn at first diagnosis, prior to all treatment. Study-wide findings and caveats: Most thyroid clonotypes with frequency above 0.001 were detected in blood. Ophthalmopathy cases were set apart from stable hyperthyroidism by a 13 V-J model.

This clonotype was counted at least ten times. Its antigen is currently unknown. Amplification targeted TCR beta CDR3 regions from RNA transcripts. HTBI primers were employed in a first-round RT-PCR of the TCR CDR3. TCRdb re-called the multiplex PCR reads through MiXCR, storing one row per CDR3 protein. Among 140,000 or so distinct CDR3 sequences listed, more than 20% were seen once. The length of the CDR3 is 15 residues. The germline V gene encodes CDR1 LGHNT and CDR2 FRNRAP. With 5 bases removed from V and 10 bases from J, the gap between germline ends came to 21 bases. This receptor was obtained from a woman aged 45-65 years with Graves' hyperthyroidism that later progressed to Graves' ophthalmopathy. The material sequenced was blood. The chain combines TRBV12-5 with TRBJ2-1, with a possible D match to TRBD2 (6 bases). CDR3 nucleotides: TGTGCTAGTGGTCTATCTCTAGGTCGGGGGTTCGAGCAGTTCTTC. It encodes CASGLSLGRGFEQFF.